These 24 T cell receptor beta chains were all obtained from the same sample, sequenced in a study of cytomegalovirus exposure and HLA in healthy donors. Both 60 Vbeta primers and 13 Jbeta primers went into the PCR. The assay was immunoSEQ multiplex PCR, and TCRdb's table has in-frame clones only and misses some. This table has tens of thousands of clones, around 77% appearing once. The sample comprised PBMCs. These receptor sequences come from a man aged 25-45 years in good health and CMV-seronegative.

Regarding this clone: The DNA is left out, because the CDR3 cannot be placed on it with certainty; the CDR3 is given as TCRdb lists it. The sample carries other DNA sequences with the same CDR3. The V call is TRBV9, the J call TRBJ1-1; the DNA was not used to check the table's D call, TRBD1. In germline, CDR1 is SGDLS, CDR2 YYNGEE. The CDR3 region is 14 residues in length, termini included. The CDR3 sequence: CASSVGQGNTEAFF.

The chain carries TRBV10-3 and TRBJ2-1; 16 bases are shared with TRBD2. The CDR3 spans 17 residues. Germline loops: CDR1 ENHRY, CDR2 SYGVKD. The J segment lost 9 bases and the V segment lost 5 bases, leaving 10 bases of the junction unmatched. The CDR3 loop reads CAISSSGTSGGAGEQFF. In DNA, the CDR3 is TGTGCCATCAGTTCCTCCGGGACTAGCGGGGGGGCGGGTGAGCAGTTCTTC.

The chain combines TRBV29-1 with TRBJ2-3; perhaps TRBD2 as D (6 bases). The germline V gene has CDR1 SQVTM and CDR2 ANQGSEA. V was pared by 4 bases and J by 5 bases, with 19 bases between. This CDR3 is built from 15 residues. The CDR3, as DNA: TGCAGCGTTGTTGTCCGGGAGTCTGAGGTAGATACGCAGTATTTT. Its protein is CSVVVRESEVDTQYF.

The chain joins TRBV6-1 to TRBJ2-1; D might be TRBD2 (5 bases). The V gene lost 3 bases and the J gene lost 9 bases, with 9 bases spanning the gap. Germline V gene lookup returns CDR1 MNHNS and CDR2 SASEGT. The CDR3 sequence is 12 residues long. The CDR3 DNA reads as TGTGCCAGCAGTGAGGAACGGGGTGAGCAGTTCTTC. This sequence encodes CASSEERGEQFF.

The chain is built from TRBV10-3 and TRBJ2-7; TRBD1 matches at 7 bases. Germline V gene sequence: CDR1 ENHRY, CDR2 SYGVKD. V lost 11 bases and J lost 4; bases outside the gene matches: 11. The CDR3 is 13 amino acids. The CDR3 spells CASIGTESYEQYF. The DNA of the CDR3 is TGTGCCTCAATCGGGACAGAGTCGTACGAGCAGTACTTC.

This clone has more than one count but fewer than ten. The genes are TRBV10-3 and TRBJ2-4, with 13 bases aligning to TRBD2. The junction had 7 bases not matched to a gene; V was cut back by 6 bases and J by 5 bases. Germline lookup yields CDR1 ENHRY and CDR2 SYGVKD. The CDR3 contains 16 residues. CDR3 protein: CAIRLTSGRKENIQYF. The CDR3, as DNA: TGTGCCATCAGATTGACTAGCGGGAGGAAGGAAAACATTCAGTACTTC.

The chain carries TRBV4-1 and TRBJ2-5, with 9 nucleotides matching TRBD2. The CDR3 spans 16 residues. The V and J ends lost 2 bases and 11 bases, in that order; junction bases with no gene match: 15. CDR1 and CDR2 (germline): MGHRA, YSYEKL. CDR3 DNA: TGCGCCAGCAGCCAATCTGCGGGAGGGACCCCTACTGAGCAGTACTTC. Protein: CASSQSAGGTPTEQYF.

The V call is TRBV18, the J call TRBJ1-1, with D uncertain. This CDR3 region has 14 residues. V lost 2 bases and J 0 bases, leaving 7 bases between the germline ends. Germline assignment: CDR1 KGHSH and CDR2 LQKENI. Here the CDR3 reads CASSPINMNTEAFF. DNA of the CDR3: TGTGCCAGCTCACCAATTAACATGAACACTGAAGCTTTCTTT.

The rearrangement links TRBV15 to TRBJ1-5, with D possibly TRBD1 on 5 matching bases. The V end lost 1 base, the J end lost 3 bases, and 7 bases lay between the germline ends. The CDR3 length is 14 residues. CDR1 is LNHNV and CDR2 is YYDKDF in the germline V gene (reference sequence). CDR3 DNA sequence: TGTGCCACCAGCAGAGGGGGGGACAATCAGCCCCAGCATTTT. It is translated as CATSRGGDNQPQHF.

The chain couples TRBV5-1 to TRBJ1-1, with 8 bases lining up with TRBD1. V was pared by 0 bases and J by 9 bases, with 7 bases of the junction left unmatched. Germline CDR1 SGHRS, CDR2 YFSETQ. The CDR3 covers 14 residues. CDR3 sequence (DNA): TGCGCCAGCAGCTTGGGGACAGGGCCGGAGAAAGCTTTCTTT. Its protein product is CASSLGTGPEKAFF.

This chain links TRBV28 with TRBJ1-5; 7 positions match TRBD1. This CDR3 is 15 amino acids long. V was pared by 4 bases and J by 3 bases, with 6 bases of the junction left unmatched. CDR1 is MDHEN and CDR2 is SYDVKM in the germline V gene. The CDR3 sequence: CASSWGQPFNQPQHF. The CDR3 DNA is TGTGCCAGCAGTTGGGGACAGCCCTTCAATCAGCCCCAGCATTTT.

About this clone itself: The same CDR3 arises from other DNA sequences in this sample as well. The chain carries TRBV5-1 and TRBJ2-1, with 9 bases fitting TRBD1. Germline CDR1 and CDR2: SGHRS and YFSETQ. The ends lost 0 bases at V and 2 bases at J; junction bases unmatched: 6. The length of the CDR3 is 17 residues. In nucleotides, the CDR3 is TGCGCCAGCAGCTTGGGTAGGACAGGGGTGACCTACAATGAGCAGTTCTTC. Translating it yields CASSLGRTGVTYNEQFF.

The CDR3 region is CASSLGTGTYEQYF. CDR3 nucleotides: TGTGCCAGCAGCTTAGGGACAGGCACCTACGAGCAGTACTTC. The gene calls are TRBV11-2 and TRBJ2-7, with TRBD1 matching 7 bases. J gave up 2 bases and V 1 base, and 2 bases lay outside the gene matches. The CDR3 consists of 14 residues. CDR1 and CDR2 from the germline V gene are SGHAT and FQNNGV.

The rearrangement links TRBV30 to TRBJ1-2, with D maybe TRBD1 (5 bases). Germline V CDR1 and CDR2: GTSNPN, SVGIG (reference sequence). CDR3 length equals 11 residues. This chain's CDR3 is CATQGTYGYTF. In nucleotides, the CDR3 is TGTGCGACGCAGGGAACCTATGGCTACACCTTC.

The rearrangement uses TRBV15 and TRBJ2-1, with 13 nucleotides matching TRBD2. Germline V gene lookup returns CDR1 LNHNV and CDR2 YYDKDF (reference sequence). Losses at the gene ends were 2 bases for V and 0 bases for J; bases not matched to a gene: 10. The CDR3 extends over 20 amino acids. The CDR3 nucleotides are TGTGCCACCAGCAGACTCCGACTAGCGGGGGGAAGGAGCTCCTACAATGAGCAGTTCTTC. Encoded protein: CATSRLRLAGGRSSYNEQFF. Using reference TRBV15 and TRBJ2-1 for the parts outside the CDR3, the full variable domain is DAMVIQNPRYQVTQFGKPVTLSCSQTLNHNVMYWYQQKSSQAPKLLFHYYDKDFNNEADTPDNFQSRRPNTSFCFLDIRSPGLGDTAMYLCATSRLRLAGGRSSYNEQFFGPGTRLTVL.

The chain joins TRBV10-3 to TRBJ1-1; 11 nucleotides agree with TRBD1. There are 14 residues in the CDR3. The V gene's germline CDR1 is ENHRY and CDR2 SYGVKD. The V segment lost 9 bases and the J segment 4 bases; nucleotides outside the gene matches: 7. CDR3 protein: CAIKVGTGGTEAFF. The CDR3 DNA reads TGTGCCATTAAGGTGGGGACAGGGGGCACTGAAGCTTTCTTT.

The DNA of the CDR3 is TGTGCCAGCACCGAGTTGACAGGGAACTATGGCTACACCTTC. Its protein product is CASTELTGNYGYTF. V gene TRBV6-6 combines with J gene TRBJ1-2; TRBD1 agrees at 7 bases. The CDR3 contains 14 residues. Trimming cost V 7 bases and J 2 bases; bases outside gene matches: 7. Germline CDR1 is MNHNY and CDR2 is SVGAGI (reference sequence).

The rearrangement joins TRBV19 to TRBJ1-3; D is undetermined. The V gene lost 6 bases and the J gene lost 0 bases, with 9 bases spanning the gap. This CDR3 has 14 amino acids. The V gene's germline CDR1 is LNHDA and CDR2 SQIVND (reference sequence). The CDR3 region has the DNA TGTGCCAGTAGGCCCAGATCCTCTGGAAACACCATATATTTT. Its protein product is CASRPRSSGNTIYF.

The rearrangement uses TRBV2 and TRBJ1-4; maybe TRBD1 (5 bases). The CDR3 has 14 residues. Germline assignment: CDR1 SNHLY and CDR2 FYNNEI. V dropped 6 bases and J dropped 5 bases, with 13 bases sitting between them. The CDR3 is CASSRQLSNEKLFF. The CDR3 DNA is TGTGCCAGCAGCAGACAGCTATCAAATGAAAAACTGTTTTTT.

Here the CDR3 DNA reads TGTGCCAGCTCACCGAGGGCAGGCGAGACTCTGAACGAGCAGTACTTC. Residues: CASSPRAGETLNEQYF. This rearrangement joins TRBV18 to TRBJ2-7; weak D call: TRBD2 (5 bases). Germline CDR1 is KGHSH and CDR2 is LQKENI. V was cut by 3 bases and J by 5 bases, with 20 bases left in between. This CDR3 contains 16 residues.

In this sample, this clone turned up once. The rearrangement uses TRBV25-1 and TRBJ2-3; D gene uncertain. Trimming removed 0 bases from V and 4 bases from J, with 8 bases in between. Germline CDR1 and CDR2: MGHDK and SYGVNS. The CDR3 is made up of 14 amino acids. The CDR3 nucleotides are TGTGCCAGCAGTGAATACAGTAATCCAGATACGCAGTATTTT. This encodes CASSEYSNPDTQYF. The full variable domain, rest sourced from reference TRBV25-1 and TRBJ2-3, is EADIYQTPRYLVIGTGKKITLECSQTMGHDKMYWYQQDPGMELHLIHYSYGVNSTEKGDLSSESTVSRIRTEHFPLTLESARPSHTSQYLCASSEYSNPDTQYFGPGTRLTVL.

The chain uses TRBV29-1 and TRBJ1-2; D gene uncertain. This CDR3 region has 11 residues. CDR1 SQVTM and CDR2 ANQGSEA come from the germline V gene. The V end was cut by 1 base, the J end by 6 bases, with 6 bases between. This CDR3 is CSVEVGDGYTF. CDR3 in DNA: TGCAGCGTTGAAGTCGGTGATGGCTACACCTTC.

The V call is TRBV4-3, the J call TRBJ2-2; D possibly corresponds to TRBD2 (6 bases). This CDR3 spans 14 amino acids. Trimming cost V 2 bases and J 3 bases, with 7 bases left between them. The germline gives CDR1 LGHNA, CDR2 YSLEER. The CDR3 nucleotides read TGCGCCAGCAGCCAACCGGGGGACACCGGGGAGCTGTTTTTT. It yields the protein CASSQPGDTGELFF.

The chain carries TRBV27 and TRBJ2-1; a weak D match, TRBD1 (6 bases). V was trimmed by 6 bases and J by 3 bases, leaving 9 bases between them. This CDR3 comprises 13 residues. CDR1 and CDR2 from the germline V gene are MNHEY and SMNVEV (reference sequence). The CDR3 here is CASRTGRYNEQFF. The CDR3 DNA reads TGTGCCAGCAGGACAGGTCGCTACAATGAGCAGTTCTTC.